This record concerns one T cell receptor beta chain sequence. Its antigen is unknown. The sample belongs to a study of T cells in Graves' hyperthyroidism and ophthalmopathy. Amplification of TCR beta CDR3 regions was performed using RNA transcripts as template. The primer set for the first-round RT-PCR of the TCR CDR3 was HTBI. TCRdb independently ran MiXCR on the multiplex PCR reads; one entry per CDR3 protein. The sample comprises around 720,000 distinct CDR3 sequences, 35% of which are singletons, and about a third rests with the top ten. This CDR3 has 15 residues. The J segment lost 6 bases and the V segment lost 5 bases, leaving 5 bases of the junction unmatched. CDR1 and CDR2 (germline): LNHDA, SQIVND (reference sequence). Exclusion of patients followed from uncontrolled infection, other autoimmune disease, pregnancy or lactation. Cells are PBMCs isolated from roughly 9.2 ml of fresh blood. Study outcomes and limitations: The model anticipated ophthalmopathy a median approximately six months pre-onset. Ophthalmopathy could be told apart from stable hyperthyroidism with a 13 V-J model.

What was sequenced was blood. The V call is TRBV19, the J call TRBJ2-2; the match to TRBD1 covers 11 bases. This TCR was sampled from a middle-aged woman with Graves' hyperthyroidism. The DNA for the CDR3 is TGTGCCAGTAGTGGGAGGACAGGGGGCTCCGGGGAGCTGTTTTTT. This codes for CASSGRTGGSGELFF.